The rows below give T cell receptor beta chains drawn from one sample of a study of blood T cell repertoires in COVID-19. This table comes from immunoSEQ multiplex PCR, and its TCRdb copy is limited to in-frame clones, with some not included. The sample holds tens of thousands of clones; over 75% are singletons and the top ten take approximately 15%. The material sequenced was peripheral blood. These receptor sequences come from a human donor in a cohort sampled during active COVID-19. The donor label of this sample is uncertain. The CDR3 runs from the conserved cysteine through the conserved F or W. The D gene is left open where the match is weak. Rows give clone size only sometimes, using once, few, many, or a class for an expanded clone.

CASSYPAVAELNTGELFF | TGCGCCAGCAGCTACCCCGCAGTAGCGGAACTTAACACCGGGGAGCTGTTTTTT | TRBJ2-2 | . | . | TRBV5-1
CASSFSQGRSYEQYF | TGTGCCAGCAGTTTCTCCCAGGGGCGTTCCTACGAGCAGTACTTC | TRBJ2-7 | . | . | TRBV27
CASSQDVSGGPLEQYF | TGTGCCAGCAGCCAAGATGTAAGCGGGGGGCCTCTCGAGCAGTACTTC | TRBJ2-7 | . | TRBD2 | TRBV14
CASNKQGTNEKLFF | TGTGCCAGCAACAAACAGGGGACTAATGAAAAACTGTTTTTT | TRBJ1-4 | . | TRBD1 | TRBV5-8
CASSLVPDTNYGYTF | TGCGCCAGCAGCTTAGTCCCCGACACTAACTATGGCTACACCTTC | TRBJ1-2 | . | . | TRBV5-1
CASSPRGPTNGYTF | TGTGCCAGCAGTCCCCGAGGTCCCACTAATGGCTACACCTTC | TRBJ1-2 | . | . | TRBV27
CASSPGGQGYEQYF | TGTGCCAGCAGCCCAGGGGGACAGGGCTACGAGCAGTACTTC | TRBJ2-7 | . | TRBD1 | TRBV9
CASSSQGLAGYNEQFF | TGTGCCAGCAGTTCCCAGGGACTAGCGGGGTACAATGAGCAGTTCTTC | TRBJ2-1 | . | TRBD2 | TRBV27
CATSRDPRGVYNEQFF | TGTGCCACCAGCAGAGATCCCCGGGGGGTTTACAATGAGCAGTTCTTC | TRBJ2-1 | . | TRBD2 | TRBV15
CASSHELAGGSNTQYF | TGTGCCAGCAGCCATGAACTAGCGGGGGGTAGCAATACGCAGTATTTT | TRBJ2-3 | . | TRBD2 | TRBV3-1/TRBV3-2
CSARQKYEQYF | TGCAGTGCGAGACAGAAATACGAGCAGTACTTC | TRBJ2-7 | . | . | TRBV20-1
CASSFGRVGNEQFF | TGTGCCAGCAGCTTTGGGAGGGTCGGCAATGAGCAGTTCTTC | TRBJ2-1 | . | TRBD2 | TRBV7-9
CASSLRGGTGEQETQYF | TGTGCCAGCAGCTTAAGGGGCGGGACAGGGGAACAAGAGACCCAGTACTTC | TRBJ2-5 | . | TRBD1 | TRBV7-3
CATSRVRDTTNEKLFF | TGTGCCACCAGCAGAGTAAGAGACACAACTAATGAAAAACTGTTTTTT | TRBJ1-4 | . | . | TRBV15
CASSEEVGGDSNQPQHF | TGTGCCAGCAGTGAAGAGGTGGGCGGGGATAGCAATCAGCCCCAGCATTTT | TRBJ1-5 | . | . | TRBV2
CASSQNPRESNEKLFF | TGCGCCAGCAGCCAAAACCCCAGGGAATCTAATGAAAAACTGTTTTTT | TRBJ1-4 | . | . | TRBV4-3
CASSGAGGVNTEAFF | TGTGCCAGCAGTGGAGCAGGCGGGGTGAACACTGAAGCTTTCTTT | TRBJ1-1 | . | . | TRBV2
CASSFGRAGQPQHF | TGTGCCAGCAGTTTCGGCAGGGCGGGACAGCCCCAGCATTTT | TRBJ1-5 | . | . | TRBV27
CASGGLAKYEQYF | TGTGCCAGCGGGGGACTAGCGAAGTACGAGCAGTACTTC | TRBJ2-7 | . | TRBD2 | TRBV27
CASSLDPRDEQFF | TGTGCCAGCAGCTTAGACCCGAGGGATGAGCAGTTCTTC | TRBJ2-1 | . | . | TRBV11-3
CASSEVGSGLSYNEQFF | TGTGCCAGCAGTGAAGTCGGTAGCGGGCTTTCCTACAATGAGCAGTTCTTC | TRBJ2-1 | . | TRBD2 | TRBV6-1
CASSPSWRQGHNQPQHF | TGTGCCAGCTCACCATCGTGGAGACAGGGGCATAATCAGCCCCAGCATTTT | TRBJ1-5 | . | TRBD1 | TRBV18
CASSPPGVPRQFF | TGTGCCAGCAGCCCTCCAGGCGTACCACGACAGTTCTTC | TRBJ2-1 | . | . | TRBV6-2/TRBV6-3
CASSTGGGQADTQYF | TGTGCCAGCAGCACAGGGGGGGGCCAGGCAGATACGCAGTATTTT | TRBJ2-3 | . | . | TRBV5-4
CASSLDGTLKETQYF | TGTGCCAGCAGCTTAGACGGGACTCTGAAAGAGACCCAGTACTTC | TRBJ2-5 | . | . | TRBV11-3
CASSSDRARLFGGNTIYF | TGTGCCAGCAGCTCCGACAGGGCAAGACTCTTCGGAGGAAACACCATATATTTT | TRBJ1-3 | few | TRBD1 | TRBV7-2
CASSWMTVDYGYTF | TGTGCCAGCAGCTGGATGACAGTGGACTATGGCTACACCTTC | TRBJ1-2 | . | . | TRBV5-8
CAIRPGQGADTQYF | TGTGCCATCAGGCCGGGACAGGGGGCGGATACGCAGTATTTT | TRBJ2-3 | . | TRBD1 | TRBV10-3
CASSSGTRTYNEQFF | TGTGCCAGCAGTTCCGGGACTCGTACCTACAATGAGCAGTTCTTC | TRBJ2-1 | . | . | TRBV2
CASSLDPARGISPLHF | TGTGCCAGCAGCTTAGACCCCGCCAGGGGGATTTCACCCCTCCACTTT | TRBJ1-6 | . | TRBD1 | TRBV7-2
CASSSWDSSTDTQYF | TGTGCCAGCAGCTCATGGGACAGCAGCACAGATACGCAGTATTTT | TRBJ2-3 | . | TRBD1 | TRBV11-1
CASSVEGRDEAQYF | TGTGCCAGCAGCGTAGAGGGGCGAGATGAGGCCCAGTACTTC | TRBJ2-5 | . | . | TRBV9